Listed below are T cell receptor beta chains from one sample, sequenced in a study of blood T cell repertoires in COVID-19. TCRdb's table, derived via immunoSEQ multiplex PCR, lists solely in-frame clones and lacks some. The table shows approximately 83,000 clones, with around four fifths occurring only once. The sequencing input was peripheral blood. The receptor source for this set is a man aged 50-59 years with acute or convalescent COVID-19. Each CDR3 is given without its conserved first and last residue. Fields, in order: J gene, V gene, CDR3 protein.

J gene: TRBJ1-2
V gene: TRBV18
CDR3 protein: ASSPRDRADNYGYT

J gene: TRBJ1-4
V gene: TRBV14
CDR3 protein: ASSKSREKLF

J gene: TRBJ2-3
V gene: TRBV3-1/TRBV3-2
CDR3 protein: ASSPLIGTSGRRNTDTQY

J gene: TRBJ1-3
V gene: TRBV7-9
CDR3 protein: ASRPGGEDSGNTIY

J gene: TRBJ1-1
V gene: TRBV6-1
CDR3 protein: ASSDQGAEAF

J gene: TRBJ2-1
V gene: TRBV6-2/TRBV6-3
CDR3 protein: ASSYPGLAGGEQF

J gene: TRBJ2-6
V gene: TRBV9
CDR3 protein: ASSRTSASAGANVLT

J gene: TRBJ1-3
V gene: TRBV7-9
CDR3 protein: ASSQFEGGRRL

J gene: TRBJ2-7
V gene: TRBV5-1
CDR3 protein: ASSLQGDYEQY

J gene: TRBJ1-1
V gene: TRBV6-2/TRBV6-3
CDR3 protein: ASSPRVNTEAF

J gene: TRBJ1-6
V gene: TRBV6-4
CDR3 protein: ASSLGQGNSPLH

J gene: TRBJ1-1
V gene: TRBV3-1/TRBV3-2
CDR3 protein: ASSLYPGQGNTEAF

J gene: TRBJ2-7
V gene: TRBV7-2
CDR3 protein: ASMRLAGAYEQY

J gene: TRBJ2-3
V gene: TRBV19
CDR3 protein: ASSMGTGADTQY

J gene: TRBJ2-1
V gene: TRBV30
CDR3 protein: AWSPSGSSYNEQF

J gene: TRBJ1-2
V gene: TRBV6-5
CDR3 protein: ASSYSYGAGMNGYT

J gene: TRBJ2-7
V gene: TRBV9
CDR3 protein: ASSIGQGPFYEQY

J gene: TRBJ2-2
V gene: TRBV6-6
CDR3 protein: ASSPTLTGAGELF

J gene: TRBJ2-3
V gene: TRBV19
CDR3 protein: ASSIGGGLAAGDTQY

J gene: TRBJ2-7
V gene: TRBV10-3
CDR3 protein: AIRPGLADLYEQY

J gene: TRBJ1-5
V gene: TRBV6-2/TRBV6-3
CDR3 protein: ASSYGAGEKRPQH

J gene: TRBJ1-2
V gene: TRBV7-9
CDR3 protein: ASSLVVSGGTNYGYT

J gene: TRBJ1-4
V gene: TRBV6-5
CDR3 protein: ASSYWSGADEKLF

J gene: TRBJ1-1
V gene: TRBV11-2
CDR3 protein: ASSSTVNTEAF

J gene: TRBJ2-3
V gene: TRBV7-9
CDR3 protein: ASSGTGGYTDTQY

J gene: TRBJ2-1
V gene: TRBV7-3
CDR3 protein: ASSLTPQGDEQF

J gene: TRBJ2-2
V gene: TRBV9
CDR3 protein: ASQRPSMSGELF

J gene: TRBJ2-2
V gene: TRBV4-1
CDR3 protein: ASSQDRQGHTGELF

J gene: TRBJ2-2
V gene: TRBV29-1
CDR3 protein: SVVPGQGNTGELF

J gene: TRBJ1-5
V gene: TRBV7-2
CDR3 protein: ASSFYSNQPQH

J gene: TRBJ2-1
V gene: TRBV11-2
CDR3 protein: ASSPRSRPVTNEQF

J gene: TRBJ2-1
V gene: TRBV24-1
CDR3 protein: ATGTVNTYEQF

J gene: TRBJ2-5
V gene: TRBV19
CDR3 protein: ASMGTAGGRETQY

J gene: TRBJ2-1
V gene: TRBV7-2
CDR3 protein: ASSPGGASRNEQF

J gene: TRBJ1-1
V gene: TRBV3-1/TRBV3-2
CDR3 protein: ASSFRENTEAF

J gene: TRBJ1-4
V gene: TRBV19
CDR3 protein: ASGRDRGHEKLF

J gene: TRBJ1-3
V gene: TRBV7-9
CDR3 protein: ASSLGAAGGNTIY

J gene: TRBJ2-1
V gene: TRBV7-3
CDR3 protein: ASSRFGRDQSDHEQF

J gene: TRBJ1-6
V gene: TRBV5-1
CDR3 protein: ASSPDRGNSPLH

J gene: TRBJ1-6
V gene: TRBV7-6
CDR3 protein: ASSLEYGVNSPLH

J gene: TRBJ2-3
V gene: TRBV7-6
CDR3 protein: ASSTGTSAIRADTQY

J gene: TRBJ2-7
V gene: TRBV6-5
CDR3 protein: ASSPGLAIIYEQY

J gene: TRBJ2-3
V gene: TRBV10-1
CDR3 protein: ASSTRQGSTDTQY

J gene: TRBJ2-1
V gene: TRBV2
CDR3 protein: ASRGLAGHNEQF

J gene: TRBJ1-1
V gene: TRBV2
CDR3 protein: ASSRTGANTEAF

J gene: TRBJ1-4
V gene: TRBV19
CDR3 protein: ASSRTEATNEKLF

J gene: TRBJ1-1
V gene: TRBV19
CDR3 protein: ASSIAGFTEAF

J gene: TRBJ2-7
V gene: TRBV7-2
CDR3 protein: ASSFTSGRDEQY

J gene: TRBJ2-7
V gene: TRBV14
CDR3 protein: ASSLLEAYEQY

J gene: TRBJ2-2
V gene: TRBV12-5
CDR3 protein: ASGLVESWEDTGELF